These T cell receptor beta chains were read from a single sample in a study of blood T cell repertoires in COVID-19. The data were produced by immunoSEQ multiplex PCR, yet TCRdb's version contains in-frame clones alone and is incomplete. The table has under 200,000 clones, less than 90% seen once; the top ten hold roughly 15%. Specimen: peripheral blood. All receptors come from a man in his late teens or twenties with active or convalescent COVID-19. CDR3s include the opening cysteine and the closing phenylalanine or tryptophan. The order of the fields is D gene, V gene, clone size, J gene, CDR3 protein, CDR3 DNA. A D gene is named only where the DNA matches it firmly. Clone size appears in some rows only: once, few, many, or a class for an expanded clone.

>TRBD2|TRBV3-1/TRBV3-2|-|TRBJ2-1
CASSQSTSGSNEQFF
TGTGCCAGCAGCCAGTCTACTAGCGGGTCGAATGAGCAGTTCTTC
>TRBD2|TRBV5-4|-|TRBJ2-5
CASSGTGGTETQYF
TGTGCCAGCAGCGGAACGGGGGGGACGGAGACCCAGTACTTC
>-|TRBV3-1/TRBV3-2|-|TRBJ1-2
CASSPGREGYTF
TGTGCCAGCAGCCCTGGTCGCGAAGGCTACACCTTC
>-|TRBV6-5|-|TRBJ2-5
CASSQAPRGETQYF
TGTGCCAGCAGTCAGGCGCCCCGGGGAGAGACCCAGTACTTC
>-|TRBV28|-|TRBJ2-2
CASSLNVNRNTGELFF
TGTGCCAGCAGTTTGAACGTGAACAGGAACACCGGGGAGCTGTTTTTT
>TRBD1|TRBV2|-|TRBJ2-7
CASSEVRQGARSEQYF
TGTGCCAGCAGTGAAGTGAGGCAGGGGGCAAGGAGCGAGCAGTACTTC
>TRBD2|TRBV4-2|-|TRBJ2-5
CASSPSGRTETQYF
TGTGCCAGCAGCCCTAGCGGGAGGACGGAGACCCAGTACTTC
>TRBD1|TRBV5-1|-|TRBJ1-1
CASSFQGDNTEAFF
TGCGCCAGCAGCTTCCAGGGGGATAACACTGAAGCTTTCTTT
>-|TRBV2|-|TRBJ2-7
CASSPRQYF
TGTGCCAGCAGTCCGCGGCAGTACTTC
>TRBD2|TRBV4-1|-|TRBJ2-1
CASSSSGASYNEQFF
TGCGCCAGCAGCTCTAGCGGGGCCTCCTACAATGAGCAGTTCTTC
>TRBD1|TRBV2|-|TRBJ2-4
CASRRGTGVPKNIQYF
TGTGCCAGCAGAAGGGGGACAGGGGTACCCAAAAACATTCAGTACTTC
>TRBD2|TRBV19|-|TRBJ2-2
CASSTGLVGAGELFF
TGTGCCAGTAGTACGGGACTAGTCGGCGCCGGGGAGCTGTTTTTT
>-|TRBV2|-|TRBJ1-1
CASRRVNTEAFF
TGTGCCAGCAGGAGGGTGAACACTGAAGCTTTCTTT
>-|TRBV4-1|-|TRBJ1-2
CASSQDRDLLYGYTF
TGCGCCAGCAGCCAAGATCGAGATCTCCTCTATGGCTACACCTTC
>TRBD2|TRBV5-4|-|TRBJ2-7
CASSLDLGLVKDYEQYF
TGTGCCAGCAGCTTGGATCTGGGACTAGTTAAGGACTACGAGCAGTACTTC
>-|TRBV5-6|once|TRBJ1-2
CASSFRTTRPSWGYTF
TGTGCCAGCAGCTTCCGCACGACAAGGCCAAGCTGGGGCTACACCTTC
>TRBD2|TRBV5-1|-|TRBJ2-7
CASSSGTSGIPINEQYF
TGCGCCAGCAGCTCCGGGACTAGCGGGATCCCCATAAACGAGCAGTACTTC
>-|TRBV18|few|TRBJ1-5
CASSTYPQGRVNQPQHF
TGTGCCAGCTCAACATACCCCCAGGGGCGAGTCAATCAGCCCCAGCATTTT
>-|TRBV30|-|TRBJ1-5
CAWSVQGLGNQPQHF
TGTGCCTGGAGTGTACAGGGATTGGGCAATCAGCCCCAGCATTTT